This T cell receptor (beta chain) came from a study of T cells in Graves' hyperthyroidism and ophthalmopathy. It was RNA transcripts that yielded the amplified TCR beta CDR3 regions. Using the HTBI primer set, a first-round RT-PCR was run on the TCR CDR3. TCRdb re-derived calls from the multiplex PCR reads in MiXCR, one entry per CDR3 protein. The sample contains about half a million distinct CDR3 sequences, 15% to 20% of which appear only once. The source of this sequence is a woman aged 25 to 39 with Graves' ophthalmopathy. The material sequenced was blood.

The CDR3 sequence: CASSRRTGDPGELFF. Written as DNA, the CDR3 is TGTGCCAGCAGCCGGCGGACAGGGGACCCCGGGGAGCTGTTTTTT. V usage is TRBV7-3 and J usage is TRBJ2-2; 9 nucleotides match TRBD1. V trimming: 5 bases; J trimming: 6 bases; junction bases outside the gene matches: 7. The CDR3 contains 15 residues. The germline V gene has CDR1 SGHTA and CDR2 FQGTGA.